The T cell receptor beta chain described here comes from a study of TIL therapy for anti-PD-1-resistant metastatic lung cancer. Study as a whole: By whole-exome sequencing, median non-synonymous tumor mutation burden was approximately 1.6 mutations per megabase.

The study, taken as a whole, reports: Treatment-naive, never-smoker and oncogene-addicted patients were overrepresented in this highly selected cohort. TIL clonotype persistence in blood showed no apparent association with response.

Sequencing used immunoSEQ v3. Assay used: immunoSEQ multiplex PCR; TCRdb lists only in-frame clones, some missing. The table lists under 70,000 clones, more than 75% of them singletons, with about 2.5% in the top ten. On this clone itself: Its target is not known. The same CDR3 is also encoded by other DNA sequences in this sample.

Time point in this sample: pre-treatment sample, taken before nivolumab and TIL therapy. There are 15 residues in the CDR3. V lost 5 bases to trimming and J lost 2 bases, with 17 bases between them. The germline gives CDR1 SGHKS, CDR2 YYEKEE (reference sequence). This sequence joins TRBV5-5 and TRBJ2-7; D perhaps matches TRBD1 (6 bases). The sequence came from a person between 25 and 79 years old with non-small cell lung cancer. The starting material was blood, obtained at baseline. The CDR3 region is CASSFRTGSTYEQYF. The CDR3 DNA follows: TGTGCCAGCAGTTTTCGTACAGGGAGTACCTACGAGCAGTACTTC.